This T cell receptor (beta chain) was retrieved from a study of beta chain features in type 1 diabetes. Via CD45RO/CCR7/CD25/CD127/CD95/CD27, cells of the CD4+ naive, central memory, regulatory and stem cell-like memory subsets were sorted. Every isolated RNA sample was fully reverse transcribed, so sequencing captured expressed TCRB transcripts. TCRdb's table, derived via immunoSEQ multiplex PCR, lists solely in-frame clones and lacks some. The sample has some 270,000 clones; 14% are singletons. CDR1 is MNHEY, CDR2 SMNVEV, per germline (reference sequence). V was cut by 7 bases and J by 0 bases, with 13 bases left in between. The CDR3 contains 14 residues.

The sequenced sample was naive CD4+ T cells from blood. The chain carries TRBV27 and TRBJ2-7, with D perhaps matching TRBD1 (6 bases). The clonotype comes from a woman in her thirties or forties in good health. CDR3 residues: CASTERGSSYEQYF. The DNA for the CDR3 is TGTGCCAGCACCGAAAGGGGGAGCTCCTACGAGCAGTACTTC.